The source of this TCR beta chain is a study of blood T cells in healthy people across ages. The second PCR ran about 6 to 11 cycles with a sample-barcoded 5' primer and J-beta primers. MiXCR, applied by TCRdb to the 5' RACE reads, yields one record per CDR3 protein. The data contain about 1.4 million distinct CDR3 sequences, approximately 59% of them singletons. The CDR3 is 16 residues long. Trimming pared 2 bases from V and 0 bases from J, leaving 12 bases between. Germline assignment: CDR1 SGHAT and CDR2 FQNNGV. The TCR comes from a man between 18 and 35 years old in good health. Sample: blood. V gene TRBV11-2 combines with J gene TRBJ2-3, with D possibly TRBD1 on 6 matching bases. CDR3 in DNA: TGTGCCAGCAGCTTATCAGGGGAGTTGAGCACAGATACGCAGTATTTT. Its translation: CASSLSGELSTDTQYF.